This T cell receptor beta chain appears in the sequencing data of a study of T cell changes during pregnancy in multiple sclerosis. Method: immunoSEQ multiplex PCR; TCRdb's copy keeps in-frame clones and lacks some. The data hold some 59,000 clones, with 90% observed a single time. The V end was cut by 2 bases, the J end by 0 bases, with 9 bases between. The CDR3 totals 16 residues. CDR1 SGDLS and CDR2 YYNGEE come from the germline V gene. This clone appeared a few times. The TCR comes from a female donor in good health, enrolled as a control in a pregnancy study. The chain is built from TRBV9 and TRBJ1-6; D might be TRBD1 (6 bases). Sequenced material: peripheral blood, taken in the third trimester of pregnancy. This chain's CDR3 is CASSVSDSSYNSPLHF. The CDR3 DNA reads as TGTGCCAGCAGCGTGTCGGACAGCTCCTATAATTCACCCCTCCACTTT. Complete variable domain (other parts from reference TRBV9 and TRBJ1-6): DSGVTQTPKHLITATGQRVTLRCSPRSGDLSVYWYQQSLDQGLQFLIQYYNGEERAKGNILERFSAQQFPDLHSELNLSSLELGDSALYFCASSVSDSSYNSPLHFGNGTRLTVT.